This T cell receptor (beta chain) was identified during a study of a mutant IDH1 vaccine in newly diagnosed glioma. The time point: baseline, week 1 (first vaccination visit). Noted treatment: pre-vaccination baseline after standard-of-care therapy. Here immunoSEQ multiplex PCR was the method, and the copy in TCRdb shows in-frame clones only, minus some. The sample shows some 22,000 clones, approximately 90% of them seen only once. Study-wide findings and caveats: Immune responses arising from the vaccine appeared in about 94% of patients. Any relationship between pseudoprogression and changes in top peripheral T cell clonotypes seemed absent.

The CDR3 covers 15 residues. V dropped 3 bases and J dropped 0; count of bases not matched to a gene: 5. Germline CDR1 and CDR2: LNHDA and SQIVND (reference sequence). On this clone: Its antigen is as yet unknown.

The chain joins TRBV19 to TRBJ2-7; 7 bases map to TRBD2. This TCR came from a young man with glioma. This specimen was PBMCs, taken from a glioma patient treated with radiotherapy, temozolomide or both. The CDR3 reads CASSIFSGTSYEQYF. In nucleotides, the CDR3 is TGTGCCAGTAGTATTTTCAGCGGGACCTCCTACGAGCAGTACTTC. The full variable domain, with the rest looked up from reference TRBV19 and TRBJ2-7, is DGGITQSPKYLFRKEGQNVTLSCEQNLNHDAMYWYRQDPGQGLRLIYYSQIVNDFQKGDIAEGYSVSREKKESFPLTVTSAQKNPTAFYLCASSIFSGTSYEQYFGPGTRLTVT.